This is a list of T cell receptor beta chains from one sample in a study of T cell responses to AZD1222 COVID-19 vaccine. Some clones are missing from TCRdb's copy, which holds only in-frame ones; the method was immunoSEQ multiplex PCR. The sample consists of 60,000 to 85,000 clones, 80% to 90% of them appearing once. The specimen comprised peripheral blood, sampled 28 days after the second AZD1222 dose. These receptors originate from an adult who received the AZD1222 COVID-19 vaccine. Both conserved end residues are part of each CDR3. The order of the fields is J gene, V gene, clone size, D gene, CDR3 protein, CDR3 DNA. The D gene is left open where the match is weak. Some rows mark clone size as missing; the rest say once, few, many or name a class of expanded clone.

j_gene: TRBJ2-7
v_gene: TRBV21-1
abundance: once
d_gene: -
CDR3aa: CASSRRGDVYEQYF
CDR3nt: TGTGCCAGCAGCCGAAGAGGAGACGTCTACGAGCAGTACTTC

j_gene: TRBJ2-1
v_gene: TRBV27
abundance: -
d_gene: TRBD2
CDR3aa: CASSSGGSRNEQFF
CDR3nt: TGTGCCAGCAGTTCGGGGGGTTCCCGGAATGAGCAGTTCTTC

j_gene: TRBJ2-7
v_gene: TRBV6-5
abundance: -
d_gene: -
CDR3aa: CASSYVPDGSYEQYF
CDR3nt: TGTGCCAGCAGTTACGTGCCGGACGGATCCTACGAGCAGTACTTC

j_gene: TRBJ2-7
v_gene: TRBV30
abundance: -
d_gene: -
CDR3aa: CAWSGSGGEQYF
CDR3nt: TGTGCCTGGAGTGGATCTGGGGGGGAGCAGTACTTC

j_gene: TRBJ1-2
v_gene: TRBV30
abundance: -
d_gene: -
CDR3aa: CAWTYPRDGYTF
CDR3nt: TGTGCCTGGACCTACCCCAGGGATGGCTACACCTTC

j_gene: TRBJ1-4
v_gene: TRBV2
abundance: -
d_gene: TRBD1
CDR3aa: CARKGQGNEKLFF
CDR3nt: TGTGCCAGGAAGGGACAGGGGAATGAAAAACTGTTTTTT

j_gene: TRBJ1-2
v_gene: TRBV4-2
abundance: -
d_gene: TRBD1
CDR3aa: CASSQGPQGGGYGYTF
CDR3nt: TGTGCCAGCAGCCAGGGACCACAGGGGGGAGGGTATGGCTACACCTTC

j_gene: TRBJ2-2
v_gene: TRBV25-1
abundance: -
d_gene: TRBD2
CDR3aa: CASSLAGGPNTGELFF
CDR3nt: TGTGCCAGTAGTCTAGCGGGGGGGCCGAACACCGGGGAGCTGTTTTTT

j_gene: TRBJ1-5
v_gene: TRBV27
abundance: -
d_gene: -
CDR3aa: CASSLLGGNQPQHF
CDR3nt: TGTGCCAGCAGTTTATTAGGGGGCAATCAGCCCCAGCATTTT

j_gene: TRBJ2-5
v_gene: TRBV2
abundance: -
d_gene: -
CDR3aa: CASSEWLTETQYF
CDR3nt: TGTGCCAGCAGTGAATGGTTGACAGAGACCCAGTACTTC

j_gene: TRBJ2-7
v_gene: TRBV7-8
abundance: -
d_gene: TRBD2
CDR3aa: CASSLEASGFQGQYF
CDR3nt: TGTGCCAGCAGCTTAGAGGCTAGCGGGTTTCAGGGGCAGTACTTC

j_gene: TRBJ1-5
v_gene: TRBV19
abundance: -
d_gene: -
CDR3aa: CASSIWTTTNQPQHF
CDR3nt: TGTGCCAGTAGTATTTGGACTACTACCAATCAGCCCCAGCATTTT

j_gene: TRBJ1-1
v_gene: TRBV14
abundance: -
d_gene: TRBD1
CDR3aa: CASSQLTDRMNTEAFF
CDR3nt: TGTGCCAGCAGCCAACTAACGGACAGGATGAACACTGAAGCTTTCTTT

j_gene: TRBJ1-1
v_gene: TRBV10-3
abundance: -
d_gene: -
CDR3aa: CAISADSRNTEAFF
CDR3nt: TGTGCCATCAGTGCTGACAGCCGAAACACTGAAGCTTTCTTT

j_gene: TRBJ1-2
v_gene: TRBV11-2
abundance: once
d_gene: -
CDR3aa: CASSFGAGLYDGYTF
CDR3nt: TGTGCCAGCAGCTTTGGAGCAGGCCTTTATGATGGCTACACCTTC

j_gene: TRBJ1-2
v_gene: TRBV5-1
abundance: -
d_gene: -
CDR3aa: CASSLDEGGGYGYTF
CDR3nt: TGCGCCAGCAGCTTGGACGAAGGGGGAGGTTATGGCTACACCTTC

j_gene: TRBJ1-5
v_gene: TRBV4-2
abundance: -
d_gene: -
CDR3aa: CASSQVGTQGGNQPQHF
CDR3nt: TGTGCCAGCAGCCAAGTGGGGACCCAAGGAGGCAATCAGCCCCAGCATTTT

j_gene: TRBJ1-5
v_gene: TRBV16
abundance: -
d_gene: -
CDR3aa: CASSQFSETQPQHF
CDR3nt: TGTGCCAGCAGCCAATTCAGTGAGACGCAGCCCCAGCATTTT

j_gene: TRBJ1-1
v_gene: TRBV6-5
abundance: -
d_gene: -
CDR3aa: CASSPDGNTEAFF
CDR3nt: TGTGCCAGCAGCCCCGACGGGAACACTGAAGCTTTCTTT

j_gene: TRBJ2-1
v_gene: TRBV10-3
abundance: -
d_gene: TRBD2
CDR3aa: CASSSGDYNEQFF
CDR3nt: TGTGCCAGTTCTAGCGGGGACTACAATGAGCAGTTCTTC

j_gene: TRBJ1-6
v_gene: TRBV6-5
abundance: -
d_gene: -
CDR3aa: CASRTDDNSPLHF
CDR3nt: TGTGCCAGCAGGACAGACGATAATTCACCCCTCCACTTT

j_gene: TRBJ2-2
v_gene: TRBV29-1
abundance: -
d_gene: TRBD2
CDR3aa: CSATGGPTGELFF
CDR3nt: TGCAGCGCAACGGGGGGGCCCACCGGGGAGCTGTTTTTT

j_gene: TRBJ2-4
v_gene: TRBV27
abundance: -
d_gene: TRBD1
CDR3aa: CASSSPGTDKNIQYF
CDR3nt: TGTGCCAGCAGCTCCCCCGGGACAGACAAAAACATTCAGTACTTC

j_gene: TRBJ1-1
v_gene: TRBV4-2
abundance: once
d_gene: TRBD1
CDR3aa: CASSRLGQGGTEAFF
CDR3nt: TGTGCCAGCAGCCGACTGGGACAGGGAGGGACTGAAGCTTTCTTT

j_gene: TRBJ1-6
v_gene: TRBV10-3
abundance: once
d_gene: -
CDR3aa: CAISVDQVPSPLHF
CDR3nt: TGTGCCATCAGTGTGGATCAGGTACCCTCACCCCTCCACTTT

j_gene: TRBJ1-1
v_gene: TRBV10-3
abundance: once
d_gene: -
CDR3aa: CAISAQRLGDGAFF
CDR3nt: TGTGCCATCAGTGCCCAGAGGTTAGGGGATGGAGCTTTCTTT

j_gene: TRBJ1-1
v_gene: TRBV7-2
abundance: -
d_gene: -
CDR3aa: CASSLVNSPVTEAFF
CDR3nt: TGTGCCAGCAGCTTAGTGAACAGCCCTGTTACTGAAGCTTTCTTT

j_gene: TRBJ1-2
v_gene: TRBV29-1
abundance: few
d_gene: -
CDR3aa: CSAQRPTQGGYTF
CDR3nt: TGCAGCGCCCAAAGGCCCACCCAAGGCGGCTACACCTTC

j_gene: TRBJ1-5
v_gene: TRBV30
abundance: -
d_gene: -
CDR3aa: CAWSVRGLGNQPQHF
CDR3nt: TGTGCCTGGAGTGTTAGGGGTTTGGGCAATCAGCCCCAGCATTTT

j_gene: TRBJ1-2
v_gene: TRBV7-6
abundance: -
d_gene: -
CDR3aa: CASSGQQGYGYTF
CDR3nt: TGTGCCAGCAGCGGACAACAGGGTTATGGCTACACCTTC

j_gene: TRBJ1-4
v_gene: TRBV5-5
abundance: once
d_gene: -
CDR3aa: CASSLAAGEKLFF
CDR3nt: TGTGCCAGCAGCTTGGCCGCGGGTGAAAAACTGTTTTTT

j_gene: TRBJ2-1
v_gene: TRBV4-2
abundance: once
d_gene: TRBD2
CDR3aa: CASSPILAGGQGEQFF
CDR3nt: TGTGCCAGCAGCCCCATACTAGCGGGGGGGCAAGGTGAGCAGTTCTTC

j_gene: TRBJ1-4
v_gene: TRBV29-1
abundance: -
d_gene: -
CDR3aa: CSVEDVRDSRWKLFF
CDR3nt: TGCAGCGTTGAAGATGTAAGAGACAGCCGGTGGAAACTGTTTTTT

j_gene: TRBJ1-4
v_gene: TRBV6-5
abundance: -
d_gene: -
CDR3aa: CASSYYSALGEKLFF
CDR3nt: TGTGCCAGCAGTTACTATTCAGCCCTGGGGGAAAAACTGTTTTTT

j_gene: TRBJ2-7
v_gene: TRBV3-1/TRBV3-2
abundance: -
d_gene: TRBD1
CDR3aa: CASSQADRGHEQYF
CDR3nt: TGTGCCAGCAGCCAAGCGGACAGGGGTCACGAGCAGTACTTC

j_gene: TRBJ1-5
v_gene: TRBV10-2
abundance: -
d_gene: -
CDR3aa: CASSALNQPQHF
CDR3nt: TGCGCCAGCAGCGCCCTTAATCAGCCCCAGCATTTT

j_gene: TRBJ1-3
v_gene: TRBV7-2
abundance: -
d_gene: -
CDR3aa: CASSLSPTVPSGNTIYF
CDR3nt: TGTGCCAGCAGCTTATCCCCGACAGTCCCCTCTGGAAACACCATATATTTT

j_gene: TRBJ2-7
v_gene: TRBV2
abundance: -
d_gene: -
CDR3aa: CASRMDNEPSYEQYF
CDR3nt: TGTGCCAGCAGGATGGACAACGAACCCTCCTACGAGCAGTACTTC

j_gene: TRBJ2-3
v_gene: TRBV19
abundance: -
d_gene: TRBD1
CDR3aa: CASGTGRTDTQYF
CDR3nt: TGTGCCAGCGGGACAGGGCGGACAGATACGCAGTATTTT

j_gene: TRBJ2-5
v_gene: TRBV6-4
abundance: -
d_gene: -
CDR3aa: CASTSLHQKETQYF
CDR3nt: TGTGCCAGCACTTCGCTACACCAGAAAGAGACCCAGTACTTC

j_gene: TRBJ1-2
v_gene: TRBV27
abundance: -
d_gene: TRBD1
CDR3aa: CASSLGQGARGYTF
CDR3nt: TGTGCCAGCAGTTTGGGACAGGGGGCTCGGGGCTACACCTTC

j_gene: TRBJ2-3
v_gene: TRBV5-1
abundance: -
d_gene: TRBD1
CDR3aa: CASSYPSGQGFFSGKTDTQYF
CDR3nt: TGCGCCAGCAGTTACCCCTCGGGACAGGGGTTCTTCAGCGGGAAAACAGATACGCAGTATTTT

j_gene: TRBJ2-1
v_gene: TRBV10-1
abundance: -
d_gene: TRBD1
CDR3aa: CASSGTDRAREQFF
CDR3nt: TGCGCCAGCAGTGGGACGGACAGGGCGAGAGAGCAGTTCTTC

j_gene: TRBJ2-2
v_gene: TRBV6-5
abundance: -
d_gene: -
CDR3aa: CASSYSARNTGELFF
CDR3nt: TGTGCCAGCAGTTATTCTGCCAGGAACACCGGGGAGCTGTTTTTT

j_gene: TRBJ1-2
v_gene: TRBV2
abundance: few
d_gene: -
CDR3aa: CASSVTVGYTF
CDR3nt: TGTGCCAGCAGTGTAACGGTTGGCTACACCTTC

j_gene: TRBJ1-1
v_gene: TRBV6-5
abundance: -
d_gene: -
CDR3aa: CASSLTGAGNTEAFF
CDR3nt: TGTGCCAGCAGCCTAACGGGGGCTGGGAACACTGAAGCTTTCTTT